This T cell receptor (beta chain) was captured in a study of T cell responses to AZD1222 COVID-19 vaccine. Method: immunoSEQ multiplex PCR; TCRdb's copy keeps in-frame clones and lacks some. The data contain 95,000 to 100,000 clones, more than 75% of them singletons. Investigators merged groups given second doses at roughly 4 or roughly 12 weeks. With regard to this clone: Antigen unknown.

With 5 bases removed from V and 5 bases from J, the gap between germline ends came to 21 bases. Germline assignment: CDR1 LNHDA and CDR2 SQIVND (reference sequence). The CDR3 runs 16 residues. Whole-study findings and limits: Two AZD1222 doses significantly raised spike-specific TCR breadth and depth over controls.

The material was peripheral blood, obtained 28 days after the second AZD1222 dose. This sequence joins TRBV19 and TRBJ1-1; D possibly corresponds to TRBD1 (5 bases). The sequence was obtained from an adult who received the AZD1222 COVID-19 vaccine. CDR3 amino acids: CASSPPGTPTGTEAFF. CDR3 DNA: TGTGCCAGTAGTCCCCCCGGGACGCCAACCGGAACTGAAGCTTTCTTT. The complete variable domain, with remaining parts taken from reference TRBV19 and TRBJ1-1, reads DGGITQSPKYLFRKEGQNVTLSCEQNLNHDAMYWYRQDPGQGLRLIYYSQIVNDFQKGDIAEGYSVSREKKESFPLTVTSAQKNPTAFYLCASSPPGTPTGTEAFFGQGTRLTVV.